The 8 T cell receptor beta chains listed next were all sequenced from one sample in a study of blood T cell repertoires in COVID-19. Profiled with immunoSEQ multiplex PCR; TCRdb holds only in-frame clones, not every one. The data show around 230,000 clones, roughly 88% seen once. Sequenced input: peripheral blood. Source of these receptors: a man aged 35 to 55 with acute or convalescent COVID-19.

The CDR3 DNA follows: TGTGCCAGCAGCTTAGGTGGTAGCGGCGCCTACGAGCAGTACTTC. It translates to CASSLGGSGAYEQYF. This chain links TRBV11-2 with TRBJ2-7, with D perhaps matching TRBD2 (6 bases). V shed 1 base and J shed 2 bases, with 12 bases lying between them. The CDR3 runs 15 residues. Germline assignment: CDR1 SGHAT and CDR2 FQNNGV.

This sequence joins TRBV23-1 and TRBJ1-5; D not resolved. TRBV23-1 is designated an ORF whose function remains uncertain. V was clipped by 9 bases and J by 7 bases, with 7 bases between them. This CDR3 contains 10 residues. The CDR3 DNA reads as TGCGCCAGGAGAAAGCAGCCCCAGCATTTT. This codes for CARRKQPQHF.

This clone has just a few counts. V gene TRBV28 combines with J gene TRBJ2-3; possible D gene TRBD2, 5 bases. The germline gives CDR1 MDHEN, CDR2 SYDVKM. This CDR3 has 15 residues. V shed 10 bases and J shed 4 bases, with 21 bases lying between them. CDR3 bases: TGTGCCACCTCCGAGGAAGCGGAGGCCCCAGATACGCAGTATTTT. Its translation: CATSEEAEAPDTQYF.

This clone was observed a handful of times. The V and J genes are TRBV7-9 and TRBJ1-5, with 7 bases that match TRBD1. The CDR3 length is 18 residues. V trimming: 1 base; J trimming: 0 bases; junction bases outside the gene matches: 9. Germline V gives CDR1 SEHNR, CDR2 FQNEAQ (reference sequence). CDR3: CASSLGTGDLYSNQPQHF. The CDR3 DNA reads TGTGCCAGCAGCTTAGGAACAGGGGATCTCTATAGCAATCAGCCCCAGCATTTT.

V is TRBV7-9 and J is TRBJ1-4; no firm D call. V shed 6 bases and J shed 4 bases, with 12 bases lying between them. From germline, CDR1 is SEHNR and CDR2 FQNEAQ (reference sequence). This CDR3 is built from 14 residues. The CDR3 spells CASRFLSVNEKLFF. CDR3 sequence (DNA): TGTGCCAGCAGGTTCTTATCGGTTAATGAAAAACTGTTTTTT.

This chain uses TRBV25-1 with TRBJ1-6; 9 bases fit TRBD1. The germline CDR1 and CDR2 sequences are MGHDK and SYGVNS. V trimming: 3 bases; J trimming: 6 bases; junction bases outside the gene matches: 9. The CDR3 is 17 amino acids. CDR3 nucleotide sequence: TGTGCCAGCAGTGACCTAGGGACAGGGACGAGTAATTCACCCCTCCACTTT. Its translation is CASSDLGTGTSNSPLHF.

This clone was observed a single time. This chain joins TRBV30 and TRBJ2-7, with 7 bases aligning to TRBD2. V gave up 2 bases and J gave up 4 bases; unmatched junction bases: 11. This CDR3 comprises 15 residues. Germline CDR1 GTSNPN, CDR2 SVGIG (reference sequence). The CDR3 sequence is CAWSPRRDYEYEQYF. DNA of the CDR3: TGTGCCTGGAGTCCCCGGAGGGACTATGAATACGAGCAGTACTTC. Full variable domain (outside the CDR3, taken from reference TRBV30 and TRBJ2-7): SQTIHQWPATLVQPVGSPLSLECTVEGTSNPNLYWYRQAAGRGLQLLFYSVGIGQISSEVPQNLSASRPQDRQFILSSKKLLLSDSGFYLCAWSPRRDYEYEQYFGPGTRLTVT.

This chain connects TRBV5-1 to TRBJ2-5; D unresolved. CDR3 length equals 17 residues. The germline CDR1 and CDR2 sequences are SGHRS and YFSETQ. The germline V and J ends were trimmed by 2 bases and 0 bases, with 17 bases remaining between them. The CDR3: CASSLNRRPVYQETQYF. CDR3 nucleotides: TGCGCCAGCAGCTTAAATCGCAGGCCAGTGTACCAAGAGACCCAGTACTTC. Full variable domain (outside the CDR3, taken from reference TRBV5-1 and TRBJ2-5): KAGVTQTPRYLIKTRGQQVTLSCSPISGHRSVSWYQQTPGQGLQFLFEYFSETQRNKGNFPGRFSGRQFSNSRSEMNVSTLELGDSALYLCASSLNRRPVYQETQYFGPGTRLLVL.